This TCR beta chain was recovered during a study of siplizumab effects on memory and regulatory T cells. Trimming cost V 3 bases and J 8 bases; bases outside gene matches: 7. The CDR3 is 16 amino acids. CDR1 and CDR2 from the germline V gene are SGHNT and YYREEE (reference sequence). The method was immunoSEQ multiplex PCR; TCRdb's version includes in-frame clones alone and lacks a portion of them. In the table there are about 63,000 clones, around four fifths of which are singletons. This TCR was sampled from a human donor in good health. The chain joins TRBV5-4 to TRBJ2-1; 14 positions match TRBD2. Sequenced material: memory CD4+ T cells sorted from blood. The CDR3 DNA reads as TGTGCCAGCAGCTCCGGGACTAGCGGGAGTAGGTATGAGCAGTTCTTC. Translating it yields CASSSGTSGSRYEQFF.